One sample yielded the 10 T cell receptor beta chains listed below, sequenced in a study of blood T cell repertoires in COVID-19. Profiled with immunoSEQ multiplex PCR; TCRdb holds only in-frame clones, not every one. The data contain approximately 140,000 clones, roughly 89% of them singletons. The sequencing input was peripheral blood. The receptors were gathered from a man aged 50-60 years with active or convalescent COVID-19.

V gene TRBV7-9 combines with J gene TRBJ2-7; possible D gene TRBD2, 7 bases. V was shortened by 6 bases and J by 2 bases, with 17 bases between the two germline ends. This CDR3 spans 15 amino acids. CDR1 SEHNR and CDR2 FQNEAQ come from the germline V gene (reference sequence). The CDR3 sequence is CASRQGTGGPYEQYF. CDR3 coding DNA: TGTGCCAGCAGGCAGGGGACGGGGGGACCCTACGAGCAGTACTTC.

This rearrangement joins TRBV5-6 to TRBJ2-5; 9 bases match TRBD2. The CDR3 length is 12 residues. The V and J ends lost 10 bases and 4 bases, in that order; junction bases with no gene match: 5. Germline CDR1 reads SGHDT; CDR2 reads YYEEEE. The chain's CDR3 is CAFPAGGETQYF. The DNA for the CDR3 is TGTGCCTTCCCAGCGGGGGGAGAGACCCAGTACTTC.

The rearrangement links TRBV5-4 to TRBJ2-7; 7 bases agree with TRBD1. In germline, CDR1 is SGHNT, CDR2 YYREEE (reference sequence). V lost 4 bases, J lost 5 bases, and 6 bases stayed unmatched. The CDR3 runs to 13 residues. Here the CDR3 DNA reads TGTGCCAGCAGCCATGACAGGGTGAACGAGCAGTACTTC. Translated: CASSHDRVNEQYF.

The chain employs TRBV4-3 and TRBJ2-3; the D is unclear. Trimming pared 0 bases from V and 0 bases from J, leaving 16 bases between. The CDR3 consists of 18 residues. Germline loops: CDR1 LGHNA, CDR2 YSLEER. CDR3 protein: CASSQDKSALGSTDTQYF. Written as DNA, the CDR3 is TGCGCCAGCAGCCAAGATAAGTCAGCGCTAGGTAGCACAGATACGCAGTATTTT.

The chain joins TRBV29-1 to TRBJ2-7; 7 bases match TRBD1. CDR1 is SQVTM, CDR2 ANQGSEA, per germline. The ends lost 7 bases at V and 3 bases at J; junction bases unmatched: 6. The CDR3 runs 12 residues. CDR3 amino acids: CSAIRDSYEQYF. As DNA, the CDR3 is TGCAGCGCCATCCGGGACAGCTACGAGCAGTACTTC.

The rearrangement links TRBV10-3 to TRBJ1-2, with a possible D match to TRBD1 (5 bases). The CDR3 loop spans 12 amino acids. V was pared by 6 bases and J by 3 bases, with 8 bases between. Per the germline V gene, CDR1 is ENHRY and CDR2 is SYGVKD. CDR3 residues: CAIRGLDYGYTF. The CDR3 nucleotides read TGTGCCATCAGGGGGCTGGACTATGGCTACACCTTC.

The chain links TRBV3-1 (or the pseudogene TRBV3-2) to TRBJ2-5; 7 nucleotides match TRBD2. Looked up from germline, CDR1 is LGHDT and CDR2 is YNNKEL (reference sequence). J lost 4 bases, V lost 0 bases, and 8 bases had no gene match. This CDR3 contains 16 residues. CDR3 protein: CASSQDLSSGPETQYF. DNA of the CDR3: TGTGCCAGCAGCCAAGATCTTAGTAGCGGGCCAGAGACCCAGTACTTC.

J is TRBJ2-1 and V is TRBV6-5, with D possibly matching TRBD2 (6 bases). V dropped 7 bases and J dropped 2 bases, with 15 bases sitting between them. CDR3 length equals 15 residues. Germline CDR1 is MNHEY and CDR2 is SVGAGI. The CDR3 bases are TGTGCCAGCATGGGCCTAACGGGGGCCTACAATGAGCAGTTCTTC. Its translation: CASMGLTGAYNEQFF.

This clone was found once. This chain connects TRBV4-3 to TRBJ2-6, with D maybe TRBD1 (6 bases). With 3 bases removed from V and 1 base from J, the gap between germline ends came to 10 bases. CDR1 and CDR2 (germline): LGHNA, YSLEER. The CDR3 covers 16 residues. In DNA form, the CDR3 reads TGCGCCAGCAGCCAGGGAACAGGGTCTGGGGCCAACGTCCTGACTTTC. Translation: CASSQGTGSGANVLTF.

This clone was observed once. The chain joins TRBV27 to TRBJ1-5; 7 bases agree with TRBD1. The CDR3 contains 15 residues. V dropped 6 bases and J dropped 5; count of bases not matched to a gene: 10. Germline V gene lookup returns CDR1 MNHEY and CDR2 SMNVEV (reference sequence). The CDR3 nucleotides read TGTGCCAGCAGACCGTGGAGGGGGCTTGATCAGCCCCAGCATTTT. It yields the protein CASRPWRGLDQPQHF.